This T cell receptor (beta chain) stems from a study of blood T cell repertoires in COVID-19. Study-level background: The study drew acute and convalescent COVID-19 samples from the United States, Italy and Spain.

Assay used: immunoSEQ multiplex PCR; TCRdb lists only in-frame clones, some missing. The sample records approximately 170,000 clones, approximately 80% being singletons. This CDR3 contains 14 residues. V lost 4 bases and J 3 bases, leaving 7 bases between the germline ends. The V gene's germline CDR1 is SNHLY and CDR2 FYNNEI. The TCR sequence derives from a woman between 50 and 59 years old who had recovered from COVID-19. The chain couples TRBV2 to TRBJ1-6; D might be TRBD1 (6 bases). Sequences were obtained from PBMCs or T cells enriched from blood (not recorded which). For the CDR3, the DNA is TGTGCCAGCAGTGGACAGGTCTATAATTCACCCCTCCACTTT. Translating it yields CASSGQVYNSPLHF.